One sample yielded the 25 T cell receptor beta chains listed below, sequenced in a study of T-cell memory formation after mild COVID-19. MiXCR was run by TCRdb on the 5' RACE reads, yielding one entry per CDR3 protein. The sample gives around 370,000 distinct CDR3 sequences, roughly 20% of which show up once; about an eighth is in the top ten. Specimen: PBMCs or a T cell subset sorted from them (not recorded which). The receptors were sampled from an adult woman who had mild COVID-19 (a few samples of this study predate the infection). Cell type and time point are not known.

The rearrangement links TRBV7-9 to TRBJ1-6, with no clear D. Germline CDR1 SEHNR, CDR2 FQNEAQ (reference sequence). The CDR3 sequence is 13 residues long. Trimming pared 1 base from V and 9 bases from J, leaving 7 bases between. CDR3 protein: CASSLGETSPLHF. The CDR3 DNA follows: TGTGCCAGCAGCTTAGGGGAAACTTCACCCCTCCACTTT.

This clonotype was seen a handful of times. This sequence joins TRBV4-1 and TRBJ2-3, with unresolved D. This CDR3 comprises 13 residues. Germline V lookup: CDR1 MGHRA, CDR2 YSYEKL. V was trimmed by 6 bases and J by 2 bases, leaving 9 bases between them. The CDR3 spells CASRGDITDTQYF. The CDR3, as DNA: TGCGCCAGCAGAGGAGATATCACAGATACGCAGTATTTT.

This chain joins TRBV12-3 or TRBV12-4 and TRBJ2-5; D might be TRBD1 (6 bases). The germline V and J ends were trimmed by 3 bases and 5 bases, with 16 bases remaining between them. This CDR3 has 15 amino acids. CDR3 residues: CASSLGQGIFETQYF. The DNA of the CDR3 is TGTGCCAGCAGTTTGGGTCAGGGGATTTTTGAGACCCAGTACTTC.

This chain joins TRBV4-1 and TRBJ2-5; TRBD2 matches at 7 bases. The junction had 13 bases not matched to a gene; V was cut back by 4 bases and J by 2 bases. This CDR3 region has 17 residues. Germline V lookup: CDR1 MGHRA, CDR2 YSYEKL. The CDR3 sequence is CASSLTTAQRGQETQYF. The CDR3 nucleotides read TGCGCCAGCAGCCTCACGACGGCTCAGCGGGGACAAGAGACCCAGTACTTC.

This chain joins TRBV29-1 and TRBJ2-2; D might be TRBD2 (6 bases). This CDR3 comprises 13 residues. Germline CDR1 and CDR2: SQVTM and ANQGSEA. The V end was cut by 4 bases, the J end by 4 bases, with 10 bases between. In DNA form, the CDR3 reads TGCAGCGTTGGCGGGGCCTCCACCGGGGAGCTGTTTTTT. Encoded protein: CSVGGASTGELFF.

This clonotype was recorded at least ten times. The chain combines TRBV5-4 with TRBJ2-1; TRBD1 matches 7 bases. V lost 4 bases, J lost 5 bases, and 6 bases stayed unmatched. Germline CDR1 SGHNT, CDR2 YYREEE (reference sequence). The CDR3 extends over 14 amino acids. The CDR3 loop is CASSPKGADNEQFF. As DNA, the CDR3 is TGTGCCAGCAGCCCAAAGGGGGCTGACAATGAGCAGTTCTTC. Drawing the rest from reference TRBV5-4 and TRBJ2-1, the complete variable domain is ETGVTQSPTHLIKTRGQQVTLRCSSQSGHNTVSWYQQALGQGPQFIFQYYREEENGRGNFPPRFSGLQFPNYSSELNVNALELDDSALYLCASSPKGADNEQFFGPGTRLTVL.

The DNA for the CDR3 is TGTGCCAGCAGCCGAGGGAAGGAAGAGACCCAGTACTTC. This codes for CASSRGKEETQYF. J is TRBJ2-5 and V is TRBV7-3; D perhaps matches TRBD2 (5 bases). CDR1 is SGHTA and CDR2 is FQGTGA in the germline V gene. Deletions cut 5 bases from V and 3 bases from J, with 10 bases between. The CDR3 sequence is 13 residues long.

The gene calls are TRBV5-6 and TRBJ2-5; 7 nucleotides align to TRBD2. Unmatched junction bases numbered 12, after V lost 3 bases and J lost 4 bases. CDR3 length: 16 residues. Germline CDR1 and CDR2: SGHDT and YYEEEE. CDR3 nucleotide sequence: TGTGCCAGCAGCTCCCCGGGGCTGGCGGGGGTAGAGACCCAGTACTTC. As protein: CASSSPGLAGVETQYF.

The chain is built from TRBV20-1 and TRBJ2-2; TRBD1 might be the D (6 bases). Germline CDR1 DFQATT, CDR2 SNEGSKA (reference sequence). The CDR3 runs to 12 residues. V lost 5 bases, J lost 6 bases, and 10 bases lay in between. The CDR3 is CSAGRGAGELFF. CDR3 in DNA: TGCAGTGCTGGCAGGGGTGCCGGGGAGCTGTTTTTT.

The gene calls are TRBV7-3 and TRBJ2-7; D is ambiguous. The CDR3 totals 13 residues. V lost 4 bases, J lost 4 bases, and 11 bases lay in between. The germline gives CDR1 SGHTA, CDR2 FQGTGA. The CDR3 protein is CASSSQTGYEQYF. In nucleotides, the CDR3 is TGTGCCAGCAGCTCCCAGACCGGATACGAGCAGTACTTC.

This chain connects TRBV19 to TRBJ2-4, with TRBD1 identical over 12 bases. CDR3 length: 14 residues. Unmatched junction bases numbered 8, after V lost 4 bases and J lost 13 bases. In germline, CDR1 is LNHDA, CDR2 SQIVND (reference sequence). CDR3 region: CASSRSGTGGFQYF. DNA for the CDR3: TGTGCCAGTAGTAGGTCAGGGACAGGGGGCTTCCAGTACTTC. Complete variable domain (other parts from reference TRBV19 and TRBJ2-4): DGGITQSPKYLFRKEGQNVTLSCEQNLNHDAMYWYRQDPGQGLRLIYYSQIVNDFQKGDIAEGYSVSREKKESFPLTVTSAQKNPTAFYLCASSRSGTGGFQYFGAGTRLSVL.

This clonotype was seen a few times. The chain links TRBV3-1 to TRBJ2-3; D remains unclear. V was trimmed by 1 base and J by 10 bases, leaving 6 bases between them. Looked up from germline, CDR1 is LGHDT and CDR2 is YNNKEL (reference sequence). The CDR3 is 11 amino acids. Written as DNA, the CDR3 is TGTGCCAGCAGCCAAGGAGGCTCGCAGTATTTT. It codes for CASSQGGSQYF.

The rearrangement uses TRBV6-5 and TRBJ1-1, with 7 bases identical to TRBD1. Looked up from germline, CDR1 is MNHEY and CDR2 is SVGAGI. The CDR3 is made up of 13 amino acids. The trim removed 6 bases at V and 5 bases at J, leaving 6 bases unmatched. CDR3 sequence: CASRRGLVTEAFF. CDR3 DNA sequence: TGTGCCAGCAGAAGGGGGCTTGTGACTGAAGCTTTCTTT.

The rearrangement links TRBV6-2 or TRBV6-3 to TRBJ1-5; D is undetermined. Germline-derived CDR1 and CDR2 are MNHEY and SVGEGT. The CDR3 is 12 residues long. V was shortened by 6 bases and J by 9 bases, with 12 bases between the two germline ends. The CDR3 loop reads CASSLRVLPQHF. The CDR3 DNA is TGTGCCAGCAGCCTTCGGGTCCTGCCCCAGCATTTT.

This clonotype was seen a few times. The rearrangement uses TRBV18 and TRBJ2-1; D remains unclear. The V and J ends lost 3 bases and 2 bases respectively, with 11 bases between them. The CDR3 spans 15 residues. Germline CDR1 KGHSH, CDR2 LQKENI. The CDR3, as DNA: TGTGCCAGCTCACCTCAGGACGGTCCCTACAATGAGCAGTTCTTC. It yields the protein CASSPQDGPYNEQFF.

The sample holds a few counts of this clonotype. The V gene is TRBV7-8, the J gene TRBJ1-1; 9 positions match TRBD1. Germline V gives CDR1 SGHVS, CDR2 FQNEAQ. V shed 5 bases and J 4 bases; nucleotides not matched to a gene: 5. CDR3 length equals 14 residues. CDR3: CASSPDRGFTEAFF. CDR3 in DNA: TGTGCCAGCAGCCCCGACAGGGGGTTCACTGAAGCTTTCTTT.

This clonotype turned up a few times. The chain combines TRBV7-2 with TRBJ2-7; TRBD2 is a possible D gene (6 bases). This CDR3 comprises 15 residues. The germline gives CDR1 SGHTA, CDR2 FQGNSA. Trimming shortened V by 2 bases and J by 1 base, and 12 bases separated the two germline ends. The CDR3 nucleotides read TGTGCCAGCAGCTTAAATAGCGGTGGGTCCTACGAGCAGTACTTC. Protein product: CASSLNSGGSYEQYF. The variable domain in full, completed from reference TRBV7-2 and TRBJ2-7, reads GAGVSQSPSNKVTEKGKDVELRCDPISGHTALYWYRQSLGQGLEFLIYFQGNSAPDKSGLPSDRFSAERTGGSVSTLTIQRTQQEDSAVYLCASSLNSGGSYEQYFGPGTRLTVT.

This clonotype was found a few times. The rearrangement links TRBV5-1 to TRBJ2-7; TRBD2 agrees at 14 bases. Germline values: CDR1 SGHRS, CDR2 YFSETQ. The CDR3 is 15 amino acids. V was clipped by 4 bases and J by 3 bases; unmatched bases: 3. The CDR3 sequence: CASSIGTSGSYEQYF. The CDR3, as DNA: TGCGCCAGCAGCATCGGGACTAGCGGGAGCTACGAGCAGTACTTC.

The chain is built from TRBV4-1 and TRBJ2-4; the D gene is possibly TRBD1 (5 bases). The V gene's germline CDR1 is MGHRA and CDR2 YSYEKL. CDR3 size: 18 residues. Trimming pared 1 base from V and 1 base from J, leaving 17 bases between. The CDR3 region has the DNA TGCGCCAGCAGCCAAGTCAAAGGGGCCTCCGAGGCCAAAAACATTCAGTACTTC. Protein: CASSQVKGASEAKNIQYF.

This sequence joins TRBV29-1 and TRBJ2-7; 9 bases are a match to TRBD2. This CDR3 is built from 14 residues. V lost 6 bases, J lost 3 bases, and 9 bases stayed unmatched. Per germline, CDR1 SQVTM and CDR2 ANQGSEA. The CDR3 spells CSVPGSSGSYEQYF. Here the CDR3 DNA reads TGCAGCGTCCCTGGGAGTAGCGGGAGCTACGAGCAGTACTTC.

The CDR3 DNA reads TGTGCCAGCAGTGGTCAGCCCAACACCGGGGAGCTGTTTTTT. This encodes CASSGQPNTGELFF. This rearrangement joins TRBV6-4 to TRBJ2-2; D unresolved. CDR3 size: 14 residues. CDR1 and CDR2 (germline): MRHNA, SNTAGT. V was shortened by 4 bases and J by 2 bases, with 8 bases between the two germline ends.

This clonotype has only a few counts. The chain joins TRBV18 to TRBJ1-1; D remains unclear. V was clipped by 1 base and J by 6 bases, with 9 bases between them. Germline assignment: CDR1 KGHSH and CDR2 LQKENI. The CDR3 length is 13 residues. As DNA, the CDR3 is TGTGCCAGCTCACCACACTGGACGGCTGAAGCTTTCTTT. This gives the protein CASSPHWTAEAFF.

V and J are TRBV29-1 and TRBJ2-2; TRBD1 might be the D (7 bases). This CDR3 spans 14 amino acids. V dropped 1 base and J dropped 3 bases, with 9 bases sitting between them. In germline, CDR1 is SQVTM, CDR2 ANQGSEA. The CDR3 loop reads CSVEGRGDTGELFF. CDR3 sequence (DNA): TGCAGCGTTGAAGGCAGGGGGGACACCGGGGAGCTGTTTTTT.

This clonotype was counted ten times or more. The chain couples TRBV7-2 to TRBJ2-1; 13 nucleotides agree with TRBD2. The trim removed 6 bases at V and 4 bases at J, leaving 15 bases unmatched. Germline V gene lookup returns CDR1 SGHTA and CDR2 FQGNSA. This CDR3 spans 19 amino acids. DNA of the CDR3: TGTGCCAGCAGTCAGTTCTCCGGGACTAGCGGGACTAGATACAATGAGCAGTTCTTC. Translated, it gives CASSQFSGTSGTRYNEQFF.

The V gene is TRBV19, the J gene TRBJ2-1; D not resolved. The CDR3 contains 12 residues. Trimming cost V 6 bases and J 9 bases, with 12 bases left between them. Germline CDR1 and CDR2: LNHDA and SQIVND (reference sequence). CDR3 sequence: CASSWGWGEQFF. In DNA form, the CDR3 reads TGTGCCAGTAGCTGGGGTTGGGGTGAGCAGTTCTTC.